This is a list of T cell receptor beta chains from one sample in a study of cytomegalovirus exposure and HLA in healthy donors. Produced via immunoSEQ multiplex PCR; TCRdb's table is partial and in-frame only. The data contain about 140,000 clones, 80% to 90% of them singletons. Sequenced material: PBMCs. The receptor source for this set is a man in his late teens or twenties in good health and CMV-seropositive. CDR3s include the opening cysteine and the closing phenylalanine or tryptophan.

CDR3: CASTQQGIEKLFF; V: TRBV6-6
CDR3: CASSLIELLLNTEAFF; V: TRBV7-9
CDR3: CASSLSGLDGGGFYNEQFF; V: TRBV7-8
CDR3: CASSPTPLLETQYF; V: TRBV4-1
CDR3: CASSQEPVGNIQYF; V: TRBV14
CDR3: CASRELLGTADEAFF; V: TRBV27
CDR3: CASSSRQAPNTEAFF; V: TRBV27
CDR3: CASSWAGRNNYGYTF; V: TRBV27
CDR3: CASSAGTGGNQPQHF; V: TRBV6-1
CDR3: CASSIQGLNTEAFF; V: TRBV19
CDR3: CASSGDRANTGELFF; V: TRBV5-5
CDR3: CASFPGGEKLFF; V: TRBV2
CDR3: CSALKGAGGKETQYF; V: TRBV29-1
CDR3: CASSPWTLNNEQFF; V: TRBV18
CDR3: CASSVQGEAGELFF; V: TRBV6-4
CDR3: CASSGGSMGEQYF; V: TRBV25-1
CDR3: CASSLEAASGEQFF; V: TRBV5-1
CDR3: CASSYSQGLGQPQHF; V: TRBV28
CDR3: CATSRDSLAGPATDTQYF; V: TRBV15
CDR3: CASSLPGGMGTEAFF; V: TRBV27
CDR3: CASSPGQGGRDTQYF; V: TRBV28
CDR3: CASSQDLAAYTQYF; V: TRBV14
CDR3: CASSRDRVGQPQHF; V: TRBV18
CDR3: CASSGGGVTEAFF; V: TRBV6-1
CDR3: CASSIERGGIRNTEAFF; V: TRBV19
CDR3: CASSQGLTTGELFF; V: TRBV7-9
CDR3: CASSRDIVSGNTIYF; V: TRBV5-8
CDR3: CASSVRGSGRGNEQFF; V: TRBV9
CDR3: CASRIQELSNQPQHF; V: TRBV2
CDR3: CASSEARRLKGYF; V: TRBV2
CDR3: CASSPGGFSSTDTQYF; V: TRBV19
CDR3: CASSAPGTFYGYTF; V: TRBV6-1
CDR3: CASSYQTGFNQPQHF; V: TRBV28
CDR3: CASVASDGHTGELFF; V: TRBV6-1
CDR3: CTSSLRTSGGKFRHEQYF; V: TRBV1
CDR3: CSVEVAGGYQAQYF; V: TRBV29-1
CDR3: CASSWQGQVGYEQYF; V: TRBV5-1
CDR3: CASSLEASGSYNEQFF; V: TRBV7-6
CDR3: CASSSKRRVSYEQYF; V: TRBV28
CDR3: CASRLDRGFKGYTF; V: TRBV6-1
CDR3: CALFRQPNTEAFF; V: TRBV7-9
CDR3: CASSILPGTSGADEQFF; V: TRBV11-2
CDR3: CASSRDSEVSEAFF; V: TRBV27